This entry lists 20 T cell receptor beta chains sequenced from one sample in a study of T-cell memory formation after mild COVID-19. TCRdb analysed the 5' RACE reads with MiXCR anew, one entry per CDR3 protein. The data show some 130,000 distinct CDR3 sequences, approximately 6.2% seen once. The sample was PBMCs or a T cell subset sorted from them (not recorded which). The receptors come from an adult woman who had mild COVID-19 (a few samples of this study predate the infection). Cell type and time point are not known.

This clonotype was picked up a small number of times. The V gene is TRBV5-1, the J gene TRBJ2-7; 12 nucleotides line up with TRBD1. Per germline, CDR1 SGHRS and CDR2 YFSETQ. The CDR3 runs to 16 residues. The V and J ends lost 4 bases and 1 base, in that order; junction bases with no gene match: 6. Written as DNA, the CDR3 is TGCGCCAGCAGCGGGGGGACAGGGGGCAGGTCCTACGAGCAGTACTTC. The encoded protein is CASSGGTGGRSYEQYF.

In its sample, this clonotype was seen a few times. The genes are TRBV19 and TRBJ2-7; no clear D gene. The CDR3 loop spans 13 amino acids. Trimming took off 3 bases at V and 3 bases at J, with 9 bases between the two ends. Germline CDR1 is LNHDA and CDR2 is SQIVND (reference sequence). The DNA for the CDR3 is TGTGCCAGTAGTATTGGGAATGGCTACGAGCAGTACTTC. Its translation: CASSIGNGYEQYF.

The V and J genes are TRBV29-1 and TRBJ2-2; D perhaps matches TRBD2 (5 bases). The CDR3 runs to 15 residues. Deletions cut 7 bases from V and 2 bases from J, with 17 bases between. Germline values: CDR1 SQVTM, CDR2 ANQGSEA. As DNA, the CDR3 is TGCAGCGGCCTCGGGATAGAAGTCAACACCGGGGAGCTGTTTTTT. It specifies CSGLGIEVNTGELFF.

This clonotype showed up just once. A read error may explain this, as a much larger clone is one base away. The chain couples TRBV20-1 to TRBJ1-2, with TRBD1 identical over 7 bases. V lost 3 bases to trimming and J lost 6 bases; unmatched junction nucleotides: 10. The CDR3 loop spans 14 amino acids. From germline, CDR1 is DFQATT and CDR2 SNEGSKA (reference sequence). The chain's CDR3 is CSASKHRGPDGYTF. The CDR3 DNA is TGCAGTGCTAGCAAGCACAGGGGCCCGGATGGCTACACCTTC.

This clonotype was detected a few times. This chain joins TRBV18 and TRBJ2-1, with 8 positions matching TRBD2. The CDR3 is 15 residues long. V dropped 4 bases and J dropped 1; count of bases not matched to a gene: 3. Germline V lookup: CDR1 KGHSH, CDR2 LQKENI. The CDR3 sequence is CASSRPSGSYNEQFF. DNA of the CDR3: TGTGCCAGCTCACGCCCTAGCGGGTCCTACAATGAGCAGTTCTTC.

In this sample, this clonotype turned up many times. The J gene is TRBJ1-5, the V gene TRBV5-6; no reliable D call. Germline V gene lookup returns CDR1 SGHDT and CDR2 YYEEEE. The CDR3 contains 15 residues. V was cut by 4 bases and J by 0 bases, with 11 bases left in between. CDR3 loop: CASSMRAYSNQPQHF. In DNA, the CDR3 is TGTGCCAGCAGCATGCGCGCGTATAGCAATCAGCCCCAGCATTTT.

The rearrangement links TRBV5-1 to TRBJ2-5; no firm D call. The CDR3 has 13 residues. Trimming shortened V by 3 bases and J by 6 bases, and 12 bases separated the two germline ends. Per the germline V gene, CDR1 is SGHRS and CDR2 is YFSETQ. This CDR3 reads CASSSPVVKTQYF. The CDR3 DNA reads as TGCGCCAGCAGCTCCCCTGTTGTGAAGACCCAGTACTTC.

In this sample, this clonotype turned up a few times. The chain joins TRBV5-1 to TRBJ1-1; 10 bases match TRBD1. Losses at the gene ends were 3 bases for V and 1 base for J; bases not matched to a gene: 9. The germline V gene encodes CDR1 SGHRS and CDR2 YFSETQ. CDR3 length: 17 residues. This CDR3 reads CASSWGSRDRGNTEAFF. The DNA of the CDR3 is TGCGCCAGCAGCTGGGGTTCGCGGGACAGGGGGAACACTGAAGCTTTCTTT.

This clonotype appeared a few times. The chain links TRBV20-1 to TRBJ2-1; TRBD2 matches 13 bases. Looked up from germline, CDR1 is DFQATT and CDR2 is SNEGSKA (reference sequence). The CDR3 runs 18 residues. Trimming cost V 6 bases and J 0 bases; bases outside gene matches: 11. CDR3 in DNA: TGCAGTGCGCCGACTAGCGGGAGGAGATTGGCCTCCTACAATGAGCAGTTCTTC. This translates into CSAPTSGRRLASYNEQFF.

This clonotype was seen more than once but under ten times. The chain couples TRBV7-2 to TRBJ2-1, with TRBD2 matching over 7 bases. V shed 5 bases and J 4 bases; nucleotides not matched to a gene: 5. The CDR3 consists of 14 residues. Germline values: CDR1 SGHTA, CDR2 FQGNSA. CDR3 coding DNA: TGTGCCAGCAGCCCCCCGCGGGGGTACAATGAGCAGTTCTTC. Translation gives CASSPPRGYNEQFF. The full variable domain, rest sourced from reference TRBV7-2 and TRBJ2-1, is GAGVSQSPSNKVTEKGKDVELRCDPISGHTALYWYRQSLGQGLEFLIYFQGNSAPDKSGLPSDRFSAERTGGSVSTLTIQRTQQEDSAVYLCASSPPRGYNEQFFGPGTRLTVL.

This chain links TRBV5-6 with TRBJ1-5; a possible D gene is TRBD1 (6 bases). Germline CDR1 and CDR2: SGHDT and YYEEEE. The V end was cut by 2 bases, the J end by 5 bases, with 14 bases between. The CDR3 has 15 residues. The CDR3, as DNA: TGTGCCAGCAGCTTAATGGACAGATACGATCAGCCCCAGCATTTT. Translation gives CASSLMDRYDQPQHF.

The chain combines TRBV7-9 with TRBJ1-4; no clear D. Germline CDR1 and CDR2: SEHNR and FQNEAQ (reference sequence). The CDR3 extends over 14 amino acids. V lost 3 bases and J 8 bases, leaving 13 bases between the germline ends. CDR3 loop: CASSFRVEKEKLFF. DNA for the CDR3: TGTGCCAGCAGCTTTAGAGTCGAGAAGGAAAAACTGTTTTTT.

This clonotype was picked up many times. The chain employs TRBV7-9 and TRBJ1-1; the D gene is possibly TRBD1 (6 bases). Trimming left V 6 bases short and J 4 bases short, with 21 bases between. The CDR3 has 16 amino acids. Germline values: CDR1 SEHNR, CDR2 FQNEAQ (reference sequence). CDR3 sequence (DNA): TGTGCCAGCAGACCCGGGACACGAAGAGAGTTCACTGAAGCTTTCTTT. This sequence encodes CASRPGTRREFTEAFF.

The sample holds many counts of this clonotype. The chain has TRBV20-1 and TRBJ2-1; D remains ambiguous. The CDR3 runs 12 residues. Trimming removed 5 bases at V and 9 bases at J, with 14 bases between. Per germline, CDR1 DFQATT and CDR2 SNEGSKA (reference sequence). Written as DNA, the CDR3 is TGCAGTGCTCCCCCTAAGGGCCTTGAGCAGTTCTTC. It translates to CSAPPKGLEQFF.

The chain employs TRBV27 and TRBJ1-1; 9 bases fit TRBD1. This CDR3 is 16 amino acids long. CDR1 and CDR2 (germline): MNHEY, SMNVEV (reference sequence). The trim removed 10 bases at V and 3 bases at J, leaving 15 bases unmatched. The CDR3: CATSSLQGALDTEAFF. In nucleotides, the CDR3 is TGTGCCACCTCTTCCCTACAGGGGGCTTTGGACACTGAAGCTTTCTTT.

This clonotype showed up many times. The chain combines TRBV7-6 with TRBJ2-7, with 8 bases identical to TRBD1. Germline V CDR1 and CDR2: SGHVS, FNYEAQ. The CDR3 spans 15 residues. V was pared by 4 bases and J by 4 bases, with 9 bases of the junction left unmatched. The CDR3: CASSSADRAIYEQYF. The CDR3 DNA sequence: TGTGCCAGCAGCTCGGCGGACAGGGCGATTTACGAGCAGTACTTC.

This clonotype turned up a few times. The chain links TRBV24-1 to TRBJ2-2; maybe TRBD2 (6 bases). Per the germline V gene, CDR1 is KGHDR and CDR2 is SFDVKD. V was clipped by 2 bases and J by 4 bases, with 16 bases between them. The CDR3 totals 17 residues. CDR3 coding DNA: TGTGCCACCAGTGATTCCGCGTGGGGGGAAAGCACCGGGGAGCTGTTTTTT. Its protein product is CATSDSAWGESTGELFF.

This clonotype has more than one count but fewer than ten. This chain connects TRBV3-1 to TRBJ2-2, with D hard to call. The V end was cut by 1 base, the J end by 3 bases, with 6 bases between. Germline V gives CDR1 LGHDT, CDR2 YNNKEL (reference sequence). CDR3 length equals 14 residues. CDR3 protein: CASSQAQHTGELFF. CDR3 nucleotide sequence: TGTGCCAGCAGCCAAGCACAGCACACCGGGGAGCTGTTTTTT.

Only a few counts were recorded for this clonotype. V usage is TRBV6-2 or TRBV6-3 and J usage is TRBJ1-2; no reliable D call. Germline CDR1 reads MNHEY; CDR2 reads SVGEGT. V was trimmed by 2 bases and J by 5 bases, leaving 6 bases between them. This CDR3 is built from 12 residues. CDR3 residues: CASSYGKYGYTF. CDR3 DNA sequence: TGTGCCAGCAGTTACGGGAAGTATGGCTACACCTTC.

This clonotype has just a few counts. The genes are TRBV18 and TRBJ1-4; unclear D gene. CDR3 length: 14 residues. CDR1 is KGHSH, CDR2 LQKENI, per germline. V was pared by 3 bases and J by 3 bases, with 8 bases between. CDR3 residues: CASSPPGANEKLFF. CDR3 sequence (DNA): TGTGCCAGCTCACCTCCGGGTGCTAATGAAAAACTGTTTTTT.